This T cell receptor (beta chain) was captured by sequencing in a study of T cell responses to AZD1222 COVID-19 vaccine. Study in general: Pooled samples include second doses given at about 4 or 12 weeks. Study results and caveats: Repertoires were collected only later (after the peak T cell response had occurred). It should be noted that donors were predominantly white British and more often female, and clonal diversity was possibly underestimated. With two AZD1222 doses given, Spike-specific TCR breadth and depth both rose.

Of note for this clone: Its matching antigen is unknown.

Method: immunoSEQ multiplex PCR; TCRdb's copy keeps in-frame clones and lacks some. Seen here are 150,000 or so clones, around nine tenths observed once, and the top ten hold 15% to 20%. Source: peripheral blood, taken on day 0 of AZD1222 vaccination. The TCR sequence derives from an adult in good health.

The DNA of the CDR3 is TGTGCCAGCAGCTTGCCTGGCGGCACAGATACGCAGTATTTT. This translates into CASSLPGGTDTQYF. The chain joins TRBV5-4 to TRBJ2-3; the D is unclear. Between the trimmed V and J ends, which lost 1 base and 1 base, there was a span of 7 bases. The CDR3 runs to 14 residues. CDR1 and CDR2 (germline): SGHNT, YYREEE (reference sequence).